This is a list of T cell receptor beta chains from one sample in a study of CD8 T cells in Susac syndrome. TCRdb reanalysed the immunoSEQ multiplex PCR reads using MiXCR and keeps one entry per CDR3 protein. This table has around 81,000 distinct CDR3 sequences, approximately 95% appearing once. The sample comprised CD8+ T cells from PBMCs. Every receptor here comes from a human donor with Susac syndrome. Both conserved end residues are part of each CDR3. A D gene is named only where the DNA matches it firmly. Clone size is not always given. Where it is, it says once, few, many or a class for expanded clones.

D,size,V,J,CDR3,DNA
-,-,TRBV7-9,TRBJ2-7,CASASVTNYEQYF,TGTGCCAGCGCTTCCGTCACGAACTACGAGCAGTACTTC
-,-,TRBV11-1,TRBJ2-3,CASKPLASSTDTQYF,TGTGCCAGCAAACCTTTGGCCTCTAGCACAGATACGCAGTATTTT
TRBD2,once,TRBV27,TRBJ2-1,CASGLAGVDEQFF,TGTGCCAGCGGACTAGCGGGAGTCGATGAGCAGTTCTTC
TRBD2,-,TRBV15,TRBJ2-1,CATSGIAGQFF,TGTGCCACCAGCGGGATAGCGGGGCAGTTCTTC
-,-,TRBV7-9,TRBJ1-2,CASSSTQRTYGYTF,TGTGCCAGCAGCTCAACCCAACGGACCTATGGCTACACCTTC
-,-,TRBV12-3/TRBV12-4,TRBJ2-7,CASSLDRLYEQYF,TGTGCCAGCAGTTTAGACCGCCTCTACGAGCAGTACTTC
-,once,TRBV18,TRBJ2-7,CASSHREFQPYEQYF,TGTGCCAGCTCACACAGGGAATTCCAGCCCTACGAGCAGTACTTC
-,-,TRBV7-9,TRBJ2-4,CASSSSGSAKNIQYF,TGTGCCAGCAGCTCAAGTGGTTCTGCCAAAAACATTCAGTACTTC
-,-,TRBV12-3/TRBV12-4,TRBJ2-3,CASKHGMTDTQYF,TGTGCCAGCAAGCACGGTATGACAGATACGCAGTATTTT
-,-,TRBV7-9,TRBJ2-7,CASSTGTSPYEQYF,TGTGCCAGCAGCACCGGGACTTCCCCCTACGAGCAGTACTTC
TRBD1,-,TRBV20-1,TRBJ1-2,CSAKGAANYGYTF,TGCAGTGCCAAGGGGGCGGCTAACTATGGCTACACCTTC
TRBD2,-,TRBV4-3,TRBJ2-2,CATSQYSGRVMAGELFF,TGCGCGACCAGCCAATATAGCGGGAGGGTAATGGCCGGGGAGCTGTTTTTT
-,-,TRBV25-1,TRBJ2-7,CASRGQLSYEQYF,TGTGCCAGCAGGGGACAACTCTCCTACGAGCAGTACTTC
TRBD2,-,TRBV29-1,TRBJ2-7,CSAERDESYEQYF,TGCAGCGCTGAGCGGGACGAGTCCTACGAGCAGTACTTC
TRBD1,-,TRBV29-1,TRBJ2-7,CSVEPVDRGRSDEQYF,TGCAGCGTTGAACCGGTGGACAGGGGGCGTTCGGACGAGCAGTACTTC
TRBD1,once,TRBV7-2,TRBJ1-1,CASSYSIPGQGMNTEAFF,TGTGCCAGCAGCTATAGTATACCGGGACAGGGTATGAACACTGAAGCTTTCTTT
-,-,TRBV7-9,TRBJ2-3,CASRLATDTQYF,TGTGCCAGCAGGTTGGCGACAGATACGCAGTATTTT
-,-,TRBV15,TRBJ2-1,CATSRAQTNNEQFF,TGTGCCACCAGCAGAGCCCAAACAAACAATGAGCAGTTCTTC
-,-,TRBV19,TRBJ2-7,CASSPGPDPYEQYF,TGTGCCAGTAGCCCGGGTCCCGATCCCTACGAGCAGTACTTC
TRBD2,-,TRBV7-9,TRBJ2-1,CASSFGTSGSNEQFF,TGTGCCAGCAGCTTTGGGACTAGCGGGAGTAATGAGCAGTTCTTC
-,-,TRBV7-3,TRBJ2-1,CASSLVAVDEQFF,TGTGCCAGCAGCTTGGTAGCGGTAGATGAGCAGTTCTTC
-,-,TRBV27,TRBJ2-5,CASSPNPLETQYF,TGTGCCAGCAGTCCGAACCCCCTGGAGACCCAGTACTTC
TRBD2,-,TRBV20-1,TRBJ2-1,CSARELAGARNEQFF,TGCAGTGCTAGAGAACTAGCGGGGGCACGCAATGAGCAGTTCTTC
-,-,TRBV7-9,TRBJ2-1,CASSLEGLDEQFF,TGTGCCAGCAGCCTGGAGGGCCTCGATGAGCAGTTCTTC
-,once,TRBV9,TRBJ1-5,CASSVDWVAGGGNQPQHF,TGTGCCAGCAGCGTAGATTGGGTTGCGGGGGGCGGCAATCAGCCCCAGCATTTT
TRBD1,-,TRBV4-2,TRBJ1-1,CASSQFTGGLTEAFF,TGTGCCAGCAGCCAGTTTACAGGGGGCTTGACTGAAGCTTTCTTT
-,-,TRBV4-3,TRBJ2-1,CASSPNRLPNEQFF,TGCGCCAGCAGCCCCAACCGACTCCCCAATGAGCAGTTCTTC
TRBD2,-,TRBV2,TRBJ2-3,CASSEDEEAGAADTQYF,TGTGCCAGCAGTGAAGATGAAGAAGCGGGAGCGGCAGATACGCAGTATTTT
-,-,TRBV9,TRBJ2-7,CASSVGPSYEQYF,TGTGCCAGCAGCGTAGGACCGTCCTACGAGCAGTACTTC
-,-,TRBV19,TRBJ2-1,CASSIASNYNEQFF,TGTGCCAGTAGTATAGCATCCAACTACAATGAGCAGTTCTTC
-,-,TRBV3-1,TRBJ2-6,CASSQDLRAGGANVLTF,TGTGCCAGCAGCCAAGATCTTAGGGCAGGTGGGGCCAACGTCCTGACTTTC
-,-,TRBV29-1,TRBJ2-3,CSVEAPTDTQYF,TGCAGCGTTGAAGCTCCCACAGATACGCAGTATTTT
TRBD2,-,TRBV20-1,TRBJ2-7,CSARAAGGVYEQYF,TGCAGTGCTAGAGCAGCGGGGGGGGTCTACGAGCAGTACTTC
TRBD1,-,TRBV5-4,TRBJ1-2,CASSLDRGNYGYTF,TGTGCCAGCAGCTTGGACAGGGGTAACTATGGCTACACCTTC
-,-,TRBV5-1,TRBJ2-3,CASSLKALDTQYF,TGCGCCAGCAGCTTGAAGGCTTTGGATACGCAGTATTTT
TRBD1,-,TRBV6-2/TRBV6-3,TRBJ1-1,CASSLDREGWETEAFF,TGTGCCAGCAGCCTGGACAGGGAGGGATGGGAAACTGAAGCTTTCTTT
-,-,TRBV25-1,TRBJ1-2,CASSRDTAYGYTF,TGTGCCAGCAGCCGGGACACCGCCTATGGCTACACCTTC
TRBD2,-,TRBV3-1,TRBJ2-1,CASSATSVTYNEQFF,TGTGCCAGCAGTGCCACTAGCGTTACTTACAATGAGCAGTTCTTC
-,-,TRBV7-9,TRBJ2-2,CASSLGGEPTGELFF,TGTGCCAGCAGCTTAGGAGGGGAGCCGACCGGGGAGCTGTTTTTT
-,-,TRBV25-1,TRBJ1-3,CASSEVEAIYSGNTIYF,TGTGCCAGCAGTGAAGTAGAAGCTATCTACTCTGGAAACACCATATATTTT
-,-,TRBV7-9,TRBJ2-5,CASSLGGVGQETQYF,TGTGCCAGCAGCTTAGGTGGCGTGGGTCAAGAGACCCAGTACTTC
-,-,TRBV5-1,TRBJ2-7,CASSGDRAYEQYF,TGCGCCAGCAGCGGCGACAGAGCCTACGAGCAGTACTTC
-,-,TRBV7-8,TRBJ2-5,CASTSPRALQETQYF,TGTGCCAGCACCTCCCCCAGGGCCCTCCAAGAGACCCAGTACTTC
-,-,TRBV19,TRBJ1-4,CASLSGEKLFF,TGTGCCAGTCTATCCGGGGAAAAACTGTTTTTT
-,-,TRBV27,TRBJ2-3,CASRTPGYRESTDTQYF,TGTGCCAGCAGAACACCAGGGTATAGAGAAAGCACAGATACGCAGTATTTT
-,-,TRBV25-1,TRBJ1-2,CASSEYSGGPNYGYTF,TGTGCCAGCAGTGAATATTCAGGCGGACCTAACTATGGCTACACCTTC
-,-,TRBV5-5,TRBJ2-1,CASSQGRSSYNEQFF,TGTGCCAGCAGCCAGGGGCGGAGCTCCTACAATGAGCAGTTCTTC
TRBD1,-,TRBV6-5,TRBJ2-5,CASRSRDREEETQYF,TGTGCCAGCAGGAGCCGGGACAGGGAGGAAGAGACCCAGTACTTC
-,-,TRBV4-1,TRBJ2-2,CASSQDPGVTGELFF,TGCGCCAGCAGCCAAGATCCAGGGGTCACCGGGGAGCTGTTTTTT
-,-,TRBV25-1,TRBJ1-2,CASSEGSYYGYTF,TGTGCCAGCAGTGAAGGGTCTTACTATGGCTACACCTTC
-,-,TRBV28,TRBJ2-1,CASSFVLVSYNEQFF,TGTGCCAGCAGTTTTGTACTAGTCTCCTACAATGAGCAGTTCTTC
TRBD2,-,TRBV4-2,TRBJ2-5,CASSQEGASGSPALQETQYF,TGTGCCAGCAGCCAAGAAGGGGCTAGCGGGAGCCCTGCCCTCCAAGAGACCCAGTACTTC
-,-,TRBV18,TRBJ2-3,CASSPPRGSTDTQYF,TGTGCCAGCTCACCACCCAGGGGAAGCACAGATACGCAGTATTTT
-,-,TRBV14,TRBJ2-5,CASSQEGQETQYF,TGTGCCAGCAGCCAAGAGGGTCAAGAGACCCAGTACTTC
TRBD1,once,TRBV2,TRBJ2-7,CASSGRGTGENLSHEQYF,TGTGCCAGCAGTGGCCGAGGGACAGGAGAGAATTTATCCCACGAGCAGTACTTC